These T cell receptor beta chains were read from a single sample in a study of sequential checkpoint blockade in melanoma. Method: immunoSEQ multiplex PCR; TCRdb's copy keeps in-frame clones and lacks some. This sample yields approximately 28,000 clones, of which about 83% are seen a single time; 17% belongs to the top ten. The sequenced sample was CD8+ T cells sorted from blood (inferred from file names), obtained from a patient given nivolumab and ipilimumab in sequence. The receptors stem from a human donor with melanoma. CDR3s include the opening cysteine and the closing phenylalanine or tryptophan. A D gene is named only where the DNA matches it firmly. Size is omitted from some rows. Given values are once, few, many or a class for expanded clones.

CDR3 DNA	CDR3 protein	clone size	D gene	J gene	V gene
TGTGCCAGCAGTGAGGGACTCAGTAGAAATGAGCAGTTCTTC	CASSEGLSRNEQFF	.	.	TRBJ2-1	TRBV6-4
TGTGCCAGCAGTTACTCCTTTTCCAATGAGCAGTTCTTC	CASSYSFSNEQFF	.	.	TRBJ2-1	TRBV6-6
TGCGCCAGCAGCTCAGGGTACGCTGAAGCTTTCTTT	CASSSGYAEAFF	.	.	TRBJ1-1	TRBV5-1
TGCGCCAGCAGCCAAGATCGTTTAACAGGTTACTACACCTTC	CASSQDRLTGYYTF	.	.	TRBJ1-2	TRBV4-3
TGTGCCAGCAGCTTTGAGGGGGCCCACGAGCAATACTTC	CASSFEGAHEQYF	.	TRBD1	TRBJ2-7	TRBV11-3
TGTGCCAGCAGCGTAGACGGAGGGAATGGCTACACCTTC	CASSVDGGNGYTF	.	.	TRBJ1-2	TRBV9
TGCGCCAGCAGCCAAGTTAGCCAGGAACTAGCGCCCTACAATGAGCAGTTCTTC	CASSQVSQELAPYNEQFF	.	TRBD2	TRBJ2-1	TRBV4-1
TGTGCCAGCAGCAATACCACAGGGGCCACCCATGGCTACACCTTC	CASSNTTGATHGYTF	.	TRBD1	TRBJ1-2	TRBV7-9
TGTGCCAGCAGCTTGCACTCCTACGAGCAGTACTTC	CASSLHSYEQYF	.	.	TRBJ2-7	TRBV5-5
TGCGCCAGCAGAAATAGGGAACGCGGGGGCTCCTACAATGAGCAGTTCTTC	CASRNRERGGSYNEQFF	.	TRBD2	TRBJ2-1	TRBV4-3
TGTGCCAGCAGCCCCCGCCGAGGCGGGCAGTACGAGCAGTACTTC	CASSPRRGGQYEQYF	.	.	TRBJ2-7	TRBV6-5
TGTGCCACCAGCACCACAACAGGTCTGGTCACTGAAGCTTTCTTT	CATSTTTGLVTEAFF	.	.	TRBJ1-1	TRBV15
TGTGCCAGCAGCTTAGGGGTGGGACTGATGCAAGAGACCCAGTACTTC	CASSLGVGLMQETQYF	.	.	TRBJ2-5	TRBV7-9
TGCGCCAGCAGCCACACACAGGGGGCGCAGAACTATGGCTACACCTTC	CASSHTQGAQNYGYTF	.	TRBD1	TRBJ1-2	TRBV4-3
TGCGCCAGCAGCCAAGCTGGGGGGGGTTGGTACAATGAGCAGTTCTTC	CASSQAGGGWYNEQFF	.	TRBD2	TRBJ2-1	TRBV4-3
TGTGCCAGCAGTTTAGACGGACAGCTCACAGATACGCAGTATTTT	CASSLDGQLTDTQYF	.	.	TRBJ2-3	TRBV27
TGTGCCAGCGCGTCCCAGCCGGGGACTGAAGCTTTCTTT	CASASQPGTEAFF	.	.	TRBJ1-1	TRBV6-1
TGTGCCAGCAGCCCGGACAGGGCCGCCGCCTATGGCTACACCTTC	CASSPDRAAAYGYTF	.	TRBD1	TRBJ1-2	TRBV6-5
TGTGCCAGCGGGGGCAGCGATCAGTTCTTC	CASGGSDQFF	.	.	TRBJ2-1	TRBV2
TGTGCCAGCAGAACGCGAACAGGGGGCTATGAGCAGTTCTTC	CASRTRTGGYEQFF	.	TRBD1	TRBJ2-1	TRBV6-5
TGCGCCAGCAGCCAATCCTCGACAGAGAACTATGGCTACACCTTC	CASSQSSTENYGYTF	.	.	TRBJ1-2	TRBV4-3
TGCGCCAGCAGCGGGGGCTTAATGAACACTGAAGCTTTCTTT	CASSGGLMNTEAFF	.	.	TRBJ1-1	TRBV5-1
TGTGCCAGCTTAGCGGGAGGGCCCTACGAGCAGTACTTC	CASLAGGPYEQYF	few	TRBD2	TRBJ2-7	TRBV6-5
TGTGCCAGCAGTGACTTTGAAGCTTTCTTT	CASSDFEAFF	.	.	TRBJ1-1	TRBV2
TGTGCCAGCACCCCCGAGGGGGCCTATGAAAAACTGTTTTTT	CASTPEGAYEKLFF	.	TRBD1	TRBJ1-4	TRBV6-5
TGTGCCAGCAGCTTAGCGGGCGGGGGGGCGACTAGTGAGTTCTTC	CASSLAGGGATSEFF	.	TRBD2	TRBJ2-1	TRBV7-9
TGTGCCAGCAGTGACCAGGGCGCCTCGCTAGTGGACGAGCAGTACTTC	CASSDQGASLVDEQYF	.	.	TRBJ2-7	TRBV6-4
TGTGCCAGCAGTTTATCAGGGGGGCTTTTAGGGGGACAAGGGGAGACCCAGTACTTC	CASSLSGGLLGGQGETQYF	.	.	TRBJ2-5	TRBV28
TGCGCCAGCAGCCCCGGGACTAGCGGGCGCGAGCAGTACTTC	CASSPGTSGREQYF	.	TRBD2	TRBJ2-7	TRBV5-1
TGTGCCAGCAGTAGTAGCGGGGGAACAGATACGCAGTATTTT	CASSSSGGTDTQYF	.	TRBD2	TRBJ2-3	TRBV7-6
TGTGCCAGCAGTTATGATTTCGGCCTAGCGGGCAATGAGCAGTTCTTC	CASSYDFGLAGNEQFF	once	TRBD2	TRBJ2-1	TRBV6-6
TGTGCCAGCAGCTCGAGGACAGGCTTTATGGGCACTGAAGCTTTCTTT	CASSSRTGFMGTEAFF	.	TRBD1	TRBJ1-1	TRBV7-6
TGTGCCAGCAGCCTAGCGGGAGGGATCACCGACACTGAAGATACGCAGTATTTT	CASSLAGGITDTEDTQYF	.	TRBD2	TRBJ2-3	TRBV5-4
TGTGCCAGCAGGGAGGGACTGCATAGCAATCAGCCCCAGCATTTT	CASREGLHSNQPQHF	.	.	TRBJ1-5	TRBV6-6
TGTGCCAGTAGTATCGGACAACTAGCGATAGAGACCCAGTACTTC	CASSIGQLAIETQYF	.	TRBD2	TRBJ2-5	TRBV19
TGTGCCAGCAGCTCACAGGGGAGCAATGAGCAGTTCTTC	CASSSQGSNEQFF	.	TRBD1	TRBJ2-1	TRBV9
TGTGCCAGCAGTTACCAAACTAGCGGGAGTAATGAGCAGTTCTTC	CASSYQTSGSNEQFF	.	TRBD2	TRBJ2-1	TRBV6-5
TGTGCCAGCAGCTTAGATGTAGGACTAGCCCTACAAGAGACCCAGTACTTC	CASSLDVGLALQETQYF	.	TRBD2	TRBJ2-5	TRBV7-8
TGTGCCAGCAGCTCCGTAGGGGGAGCCCAAGAGACCCAGTACTTC	CASSSVGGAQETQYF	.	.	TRBJ2-5	TRBV7-3
TGTGCCTGGAGCCAGGGGGCTACTGAAGCTTTCTTT	CAWSQGATEAFF	few	TRBD1	TRBJ1-1	TRBV30
TGTGCCAGCAGCTCAGGGGGCAGGAATGAAAAACTGTTTTTT	CASSSGGRNEKLFF	.	TRBD1	TRBJ1-4	TRBV5-4
TGTGCCAGCAGCTTAACAGGGGGCCCCTACAATGAGCAGTTCTTC	CASSLTGGPYNEQFF	.	TRBD1	TRBJ2-1	TRBV7-3
TGTGCCAGCAGCGTAGGGGGGGGCAATCAGCCCCAGCATTTT	CASSVGGGNQPQHF	.	.	TRBJ1-5	TRBV9
TGTGCCAGTATGTCTGGGGGGTTAGGTGAGCAGTTCTTC	CASMSGGLGEQFF	.	.	TRBJ2-1	TRBV19
TGTGCCAGCAGTTACTCCGACAGGAATGGCTACACCTTC	CASSYSDRNGYTF	.	.	TRBJ1-2	TRBV6-5
TGTGCCAGCAGCCTACGGACAGGCTACGAGCAGTACTTC	CASSLRTGYEQYF	few	TRBD1	TRBJ2-7	TRBV7-2
TGCGCCAGCAGCCAAGCCTCTAGCGTAGAATGGGGAAACATTCAGTACTTC	CASSQASSVEWGNIQYF	.	.	TRBJ2-4	TRBV4-1
TGTGCCAGCAGTTTAACAGGGATTTGGAAAGGTCGAGATACGCAGTATTTT	CASSLTGIWKGRDTQYF	.	.	TRBJ2-3	TRBV27
TGTGCCAGCAGCCTTAGCGGGACTCAAGAGACCCAGTACTTC	CASSLSGTQETQYF	few	TRBD2	TRBJ2-5	TRBV7-2
TGTGCCAGCAGCTCATTTACACCACGGTGGGGACTAGCGGGAGTTCATCAGTACTTC	CASSSFTPRWGLAGVHQYF	.	TRBD2	TRBJ2-7	TRBV7-2
TGCGCCAGCAGCCAAGGAAAAGGAGGGAGCGAGCAGTACTTC	CASSQGKGGSEQYF	.	.	TRBJ2-7	TRBV4-1
TGTGCCAGCCTTCGAGGGAGAGAGACCCAGTACTTC	CASLRGRETQYF	.	.	TRBJ2-5	TRBV2
TGTGCCAGCAGCTTAGTCTCTCTAGCGTCAGATACGCAGTATTTT	CASSLVSLASDTQYF	.	.	TRBJ2-3	TRBV7-9
TGTGCCAGCAGTTTAGGTGTGACAGCGAACACTGAAGCTTTCTTT	CASSLGVTANTEAFF	.	.	TRBJ1-1	TRBV27